Given below is one TCR beta chain in context. The antigen remains unidentified. This sample is drawn from a study of cytomegalovirus exposure and HLA in healthy donors. PCR amplification relied on 60 Vbeta primers (plus 13 Jbeta primers). Assay used: immunoSEQ multiplex PCR; TCRdb lists only in-frame clones, some missing. The ten top clones account for about 2%, within a sample of approximately 110,000 clones. Study results and limitations: A previous analysis found most TCR beta V segments productive roughly 87% or roughly 30% of the time.

V trimming: 5 bases; J trimming: 0 bases; junction bases outside the gene matches: 5. The CDR3 length is 18 residues. Germline V gene lookup returns CDR1 SGHNT and CDR2 YENEEA. V is TRBV11-3 and J is TRBJ2-2; TRBD2 agrees at 14 bases. The clonotype originates from a man aged 40-49 years in good health and CMV-seronegative. Sample: PBMCs. The CDR3 sequence: CASSPGTSGSANTGELFF. The CDR3 DNA reads TGTGCCAGCAGCCCTGGGACTAGCGGGAGTGCGAACACCGGGGAGCTGTTTTTT.